This T cell receptor (beta chain) was identified during a study of T cells in Graves' hyperthyroidism and ophthalmopathy. Points from the study as a whole: Peripheral blood also featured most of the thyroid clonotypes expanded above 0.001.

Fresh peripheral blood, under 11 ml, yielded the PBMCs. What was amplified from RNA transcripts were TCR beta CDR3 regions. A first-round RT-PCR of the TCR CDR3 used the HTBI primer set. From the multiplex PCR reads, TCRdb called clonotypes with MiXCR, one entry per CDR3 protein. The sample comprises approximately 720,000 distinct CDR3 sequences, around 20% of which are singletons, and 16% rests with the top ten. CDR1 and CDR2 from the germline V gene are ENHRY and SYGVKD. The CDR3 extends over 15 amino acids. Trimming took 2 bases from V and 7 from J, leaving 14 bases between them. Details on this clonotype: Its specificity is not known.

The receptor's source is a woman aged 45-59 years with Graves' hyperthyroidism that later progressed to Graves' ophthalmopathy. V usage is TRBV10-3 and J usage is TRBJ2-2; the D is unclear. Sequenced: blood. CDR3 nucleotides: TGTGCCATCAGTGAGGAGACGCGATCGGACGGGGAGCTGTTTTTT. Translating it yields CAISEETRSDGELFF.